This TCR beta chain appears in the sequencing data of a study of blood T cell repertoires in COVID-19. The trim removed 4 bases at V and 4 bases at J, leaving 3 bases unmatched. Germline CDR1 SGHKS, CDR2 YYEKEE (reference sequence). CDR3 size: 13 residues. Measured with immunoSEQ multiplex PCR; TCRdb has only the in-frame clones, and not every one. This sample has 200,000 to 300,000 clones, with 85% to 90% found just once. The receptor was isolated from a man in his sixties with acute or convalescent COVID-19. Sequencing was carried out using peripheral blood. The chain carries TRBV5-5 and TRBJ2-5; 8 nucleotides align to TRBD2. CDR3 coding DNA: TGTGCCAGCAGCCCGAGCGGGAGAGAGACCCAGTACTTC. Amino acid sequence: CASSPSGRETQYF.